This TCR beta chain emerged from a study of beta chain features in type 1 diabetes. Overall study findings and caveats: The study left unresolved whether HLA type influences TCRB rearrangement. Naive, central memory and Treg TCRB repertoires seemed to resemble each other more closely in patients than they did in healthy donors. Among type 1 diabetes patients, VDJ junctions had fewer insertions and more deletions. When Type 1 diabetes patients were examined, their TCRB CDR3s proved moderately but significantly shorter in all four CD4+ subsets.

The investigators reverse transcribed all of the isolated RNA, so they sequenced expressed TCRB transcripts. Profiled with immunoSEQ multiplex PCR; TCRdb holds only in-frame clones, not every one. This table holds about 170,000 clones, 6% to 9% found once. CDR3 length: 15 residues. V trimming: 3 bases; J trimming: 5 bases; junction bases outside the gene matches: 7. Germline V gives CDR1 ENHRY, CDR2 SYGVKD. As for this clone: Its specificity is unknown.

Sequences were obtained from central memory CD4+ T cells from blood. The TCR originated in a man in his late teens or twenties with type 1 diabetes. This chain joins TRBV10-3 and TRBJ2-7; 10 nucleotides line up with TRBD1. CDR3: CAISDPGQGFDEQYF. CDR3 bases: TGTGCCATCAGTGACCCGGGACAGGGGTTTGACGAGCAGTACTTC.